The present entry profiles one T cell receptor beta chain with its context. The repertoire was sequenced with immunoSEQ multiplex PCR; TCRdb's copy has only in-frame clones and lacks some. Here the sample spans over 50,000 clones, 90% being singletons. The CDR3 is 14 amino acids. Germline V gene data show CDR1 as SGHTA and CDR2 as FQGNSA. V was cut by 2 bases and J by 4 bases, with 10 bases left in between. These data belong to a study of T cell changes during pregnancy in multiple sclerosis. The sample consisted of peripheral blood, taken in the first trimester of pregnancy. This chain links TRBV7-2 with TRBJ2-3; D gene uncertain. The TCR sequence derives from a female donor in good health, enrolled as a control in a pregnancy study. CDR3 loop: CASSLYKFPDTQYF. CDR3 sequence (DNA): TGTGCCAGCAGCTTATACAAGTTCCCAGATACGCAGTATTTT.